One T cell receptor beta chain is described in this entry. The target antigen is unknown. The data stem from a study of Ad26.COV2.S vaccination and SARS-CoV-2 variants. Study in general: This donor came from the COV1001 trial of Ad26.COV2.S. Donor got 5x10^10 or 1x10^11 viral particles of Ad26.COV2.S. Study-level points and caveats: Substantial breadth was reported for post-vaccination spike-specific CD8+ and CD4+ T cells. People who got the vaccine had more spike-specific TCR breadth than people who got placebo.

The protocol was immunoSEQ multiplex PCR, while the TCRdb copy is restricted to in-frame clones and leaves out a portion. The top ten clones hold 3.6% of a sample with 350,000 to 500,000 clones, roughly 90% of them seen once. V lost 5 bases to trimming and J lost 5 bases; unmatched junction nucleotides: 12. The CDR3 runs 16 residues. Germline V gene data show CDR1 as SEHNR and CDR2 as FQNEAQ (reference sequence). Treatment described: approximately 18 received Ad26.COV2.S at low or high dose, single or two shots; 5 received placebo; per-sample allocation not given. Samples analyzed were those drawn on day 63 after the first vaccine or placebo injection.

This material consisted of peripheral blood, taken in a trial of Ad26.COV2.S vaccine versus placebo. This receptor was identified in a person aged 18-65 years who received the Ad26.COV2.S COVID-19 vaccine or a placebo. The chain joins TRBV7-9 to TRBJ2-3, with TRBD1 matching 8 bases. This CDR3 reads CASSPRQGSWGDTQYF. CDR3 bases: TGTGCCAGCAGCCCCCGACAGGGGAGTTGGGGAGATACGCAGTATTTT.